This entry describes one T cell receptor (beta chain). The data belong to a study of blood T cell repertoires in COVID-19. About the study: Whether acute or convalescent, the COVID-19 samples came from the United States, Italy and Spain. From T cells, B-cell-depleted T cells, or PBMCs came the material, which was cDNA or gDNA.

Original handling: Amplification of reference gene primers provided the estimated nucleated cell counts. Profiled with immunoSEQ multiplex PCR; TCRdb holds only in-frame clones, not every one. V, J and clone size were drawn from that table, and D and trimming were deduced from the DNA. Seen here are 150,000 to 200,000 clones, around 85% observed once, and the top ten hold 3% to 3.5%. This CDR3 is 14 amino acids long. Germline assignment: CDR1 MGHDK and CDR2 SYGVNS. The V end lost 5 bases, the J end lost 11 bases, and 18 bases lay between the germline ends. This TCR was sampled from a human donor with acute or convalescent COVID-19. The donor label of this sample is uncertain. The gene calls are TRBV25-1 and TRBJ1-4; a possible D gene is TRBD1 (6 bases). The source material was peripheral blood. The CDR3 DNA follows: TGTGCCAGCAGTTGGGTGGGGGGGCGCAGGAAACTGTTTTTT. Translating gives CASSWVGGRRKLFF.